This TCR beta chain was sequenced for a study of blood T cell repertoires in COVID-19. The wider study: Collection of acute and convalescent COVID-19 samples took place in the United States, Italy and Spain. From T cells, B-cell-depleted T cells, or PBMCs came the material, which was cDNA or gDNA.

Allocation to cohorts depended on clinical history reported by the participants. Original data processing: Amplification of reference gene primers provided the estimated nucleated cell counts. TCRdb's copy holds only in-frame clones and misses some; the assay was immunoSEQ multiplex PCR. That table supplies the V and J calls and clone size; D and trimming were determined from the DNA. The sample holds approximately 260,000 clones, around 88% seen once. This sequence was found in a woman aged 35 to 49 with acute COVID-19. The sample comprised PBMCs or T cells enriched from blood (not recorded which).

CDR3 in amino acids: CASSVAEGRTVTDTQYF. The CDR3, as DNA: TGTGCCAGCAGCGTAGCTGAGGGTCGGACAGTTACAGATACGCAGTATTTT. The genes are TRBV9 and TRBJ2-3; D might be TRBD1 (6 bases). There are 17 residues in the CDR3. Germline-derived CDR1 and CDR2 are SGDLS and YYNGEE. Trimming shortened V by 0 bases and J by 3 bases, and 17 bases separated the two germline ends.